What follows describes a single T cell receptor (beta chain). Germline assignment: CDR1 SGHTA and CDR2 FQGNSA. This CDR3 spans 13 amino acids. The V end lost 10 bases, the J end lost 0 bases, and 11 bases lay between the germline ends. This sample was included in a study of blood T cells in healthy people across ages. Next came a second PCR, run for 7 to 11 cycles, which used a sample-barcoded 5' primer along with a J-beta primer mix. A template-switch adaptor that had 12 random nucleotides put a tag on each cDNA molecule. In TCRdb, the 5' RACE reads were re-called with MiXCR into one record per CDR3 protein. The sample lists roughly 2 million distinct CDR3 sequences, about 50% occurring once.

The TCR was taken from a woman aged 35 to 49 in good health. The chain recombines TRBV7-2 with TRBJ2-3; TRBD2 is a possible D gene (5 bases). The specimen sequenced was blood. The CDR3 is CATGLPSTDTQYF. The CDR3 nucleotides are TGTGCCACCGGACTCCCCAGCACAGATACGCAGTATTTT.